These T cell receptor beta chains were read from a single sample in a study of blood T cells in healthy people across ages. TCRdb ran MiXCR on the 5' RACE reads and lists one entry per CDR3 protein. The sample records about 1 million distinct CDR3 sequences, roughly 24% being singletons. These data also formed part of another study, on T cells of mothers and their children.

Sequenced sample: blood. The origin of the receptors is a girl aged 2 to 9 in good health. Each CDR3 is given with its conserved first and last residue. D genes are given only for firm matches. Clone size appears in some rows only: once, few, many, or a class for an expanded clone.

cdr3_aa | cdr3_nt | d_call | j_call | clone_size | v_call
CASGLGQGDGYTF | TGTGCTAGTGGTTTGGGACAGGGCGATGGCTACACCTTC | TRBD1 | TRBJ1-2 | NA | TRBV12-5
CSVSGHINTGELFF | TGCAGCGTGAGCGGACACATTAACACCGGGGAGCTGTTTTTT | NA | TRBJ2-2 | once | TRBV29-1
CASSPHGGGGDTQYF | TGTGCCAGCAGCCCGCACGGGGGGGGTGGAGATACGCAGTATTTT | TRBD2 | TRBJ2-3 | few | TRBV7-8
CASSTSGGVRNEQFF | TGTGCCAGTAGTACTAGCGGGGGGGTTAGGAATGAGCAGTTCTTC | TRBD2 | TRBJ2-1 | NA | TRBV19
CASSQEGRRELFF | TGCGCCAGCAGCCAAGAAGGACGGCGGGAGCTGTTTTTT | NA | TRBJ2-2 | few | TRBV4-3
CASSSPQRQYTGAQYF | TGTGCCAGCTCGTCCCCCCAGCGACAGTACACCGGGGCGCAGTACTTC | NA | TRBJ2-7 | few | TRBV27
CAISFSGTGGTGELFF | TGTGCCATCAGTTTCAGCGGGACCGGGGGGACCGGGGAGCTGTTTTTT | TRBD2 | TRBJ2-2 | NA | TRBV10-3
CSAQIAGGFNEQFF | TGCAGTGCTCAAATAGCGGGAGGTTTTAATGAGCAGTTCTTC | TRBD2 | TRBJ2-1 | NA | TRBV20-1
CASSYGVVAKNIQYF | TGTGCCAGCAGTTACGGGGTGGTAGCCAAAAACATTCAGTACTTC | NA | TRBJ2-4 | NA | TRBV6-6
CASSLGLEIGETQYF | TGTGCCAGCAGCCTGGGACTAGAGATTGGAGAGACCCAGTACTTC | TRBD2 | TRBJ2-5 | few | TRBV5-4
CASSDSRAGQYF | TGTGCCAGCAGTGATAGCAGGGCTGGGCAGTACTTC | NA | TRBJ2-7 | few | TRBV2
CASSLRGYEKLFF | TGTGCCAGCAGCTTAAGGGGGTATGAAAAACTGTTTTTT | NA | TRBJ1-4 | NA | TRBV7-2
CASSSGTSGRQETQYF | TGTGCCAGCAGCTCAGGGACTAGCGGGAGGCAAGAGACCCAGTACTTC | TRBD2 | TRBJ2-5 | NA | TRBV5-5